Listed here is a single TCR beta chain. The junction differs from germline at one of its ends, possibly a read error. CDR1 MRHNA and CDR2 SNTAGT come from the germline V gene. The CDR3 covers 15 residues. The data derive from a study of T cell repertoires in cytomegalovirus infection. One entry per CDR3 protein, called by TCRdb with MiXCR from the reads. The sample lists about 260,000 distinct CDR3 sequences; around 15% were seen once. This sequence originates from a human donor in good health (CMV status not recorded). Some clones in this sample may be carry-over from other donors' samples. Sequences were obtained from PBMCs. The rearrangement links TRBV6-4 to TRBJ2-1, with 7 bases aligning to TRBD2. CDR3 loop: CASSEHGTTRNVQFF. For the CDR3, the DNA is TGTGCCAGCAGTGAGCACGGGACTACCCGCAATGTGCAGTTCTTC.